The 24 T cell receptor beta chains below come from one sample, sequenced in a study of siplizumab effects on memory and regulatory T cells (dated by TCRdb to between 2018 and 2021). The library was generated by the immunoSEQ multiplex PCR assay. TCRdb retrieved this table from immuneACCESS and kept in-frame rearrangements only. Not all clones are present; in checked studies, unresolved V genes account for under half, and no reason is known for the remainder. The table for this sample lists approximately 50,000 clones; roughly 93% of them were counted only once. The ten biggest clones cover 17% of the sample. The specimen sequenced was CD8+ T cells sorted from blood. Receptors were obtained from a human donor in good health.

The rearrangement links TRBV2 to TRBJ2-7; unclear D gene. The CDR3 is 18 amino acids. V was pared by 2 bases and J by 3 bases, with 23 bases between. The germline gives CDR1 SNHLY, CDR2 FYNNEI. CDR3 residues: CASSELVSAPSSFYEQYF. The CDR3 DNA sequence: TGTGCCAGCAGTGAATTAGTGTCGGCACCCTCATCCTTCTACGAGCAGTACTTC. The variable domain in full, with the rest retrieved from reference TRBV2 and TRBJ2-7, is EPEVTQTPSHQVTQMGQEVILRCVPISNHLYFYWYRQILGQKVEFLVSFYNNEISEKSEIFDDQFSVERPDGSNFTLKIRSTKLEDSAMYFCASSELVSAPSSFYEQYFGPGTRLTVT.

The chain links TRBV13 to TRBJ2-7; unclear D gene. The V gene lost 0 bases and the J gene lost 6 bases, with 12 bases spanning the gap. Germline CDR1 PRHDT, CDR2 FYEKMQ (reference sequence). This CDR3 comprises 14 residues. CDR3 protein: CASSLGLAAGEQYF. As DNA, the CDR3 is TGTGCCAGCAGCTTAGGCCTGGCGGCCGGCGAGCAGTACTTC.

The count of this clone is one. The sample holds other DNA sequences that translate to the same CDR3. The gene calls are TRBV28 and TRBJ2-5, with 7 bases that match TRBD1. The V and J ends lost 1 base and 3 bases, in that order; junction bases with no gene match: 11. CDR1 is MDHEN, CDR2 SYDVKM, per germline. The CDR3 spans 17 residues. This chain's CDR3 is CASSLSRQGRTKETQYF. The CDR3 bases are TGTGCCAGCAGTTTATCCCGACAGGGTAGGACGAAAGAGACCCAGTACTTC.

This clone was seen just once. The chain is built from TRBV20-1 and TRBJ2-7; D uncertain. This CDR3 spans 10 amino acids. Germline V gene lookup returns CDR1 DFQATT and CDR2 SNEGSKA (reference sequence). Trimming stripped 6 bases from V and 5 bases from J, with 8 bases between. The CDR3 loop is CSADVDEQYF. The DNA for the CDR3 is TGCAGTGCCGACGTGGACGAGCAGTACTTC.

The chain joins TRBV19 to TRBJ1-5; a possible D gene is TRBD1 (6 bases). Trimming shortened V by 5 bases and J by 0 bases, and 11 bases separated the two germline ends. The CDR3 sequence is 15 residues long. CDR1 and CDR2 (germline): LNHDA, SQIVND (reference sequence). As DNA, the CDR3 is TGTGCCAGTAGTTGGACAGTTTATAGCAATCAGCCCCAGCATTTT. Its protein product is CASSWTVYSNQPQHF.

This chain links TRBV30 with TRBJ1-1; TRBD1 is a possible D gene (5 bases). CDR1 is GTSNPN, CDR2 SVGIG, per germline (reference sequence). The V end lost 5 bases, the J end lost 1 base, and 14 bases lay between the germline ends. The CDR3 totals 14 residues. The CDR3 coding sequence is TGTGCCTGGCGCCCGGGGGGGTGGAACACTGAAGCTTTCTTT. It yields the protein CAWRPGGWNTEAFF.

This clone was seen once. This chain connects TRBV28 to TRBJ2-3, with D perhaps matching TRBD2 (5 bases). V lost 3 bases, J lost 0 bases, and 13 bases lay in between. From germline, CDR1 is MDHEN and CDR2 SYDVKM. The CDR3 consists of 16 residues. The CDR3 DNA sequence: TGTGCCAGCAGTTTGGGAGTGTCGAGTAGCACAGATACGCAGTATTTT. It encodes CASSLGVSSSTDTQYF.

The chain carries TRBV27 and TRBJ2-1, with TRBD2 identical over 7 bases. Trimming removed 2 bases from V and 9 bases from J; junction bases left unmatched: 13. This CDR3 is built from 16 residues. From germline, CDR1 is MNHEY and CDR2 SMNVEV (reference sequence). The CDR3 DNA reads TGTGCCAGCAGTTTAGGGGGAGGGGCTAGTTGGGTTGAGCAGTTCTTC. It translates to CASSLGGGASWVEQFF.

This sequence joins TRBV27 and TRBJ2-7; TRBD1 aligns across 10 bases. J lost 3 bases, V lost 9 bases, and 5 bases had no gene match. Germline loops: CDR1 MNHEY, CDR2 SMNVEV (reference sequence). This CDR3 has 13 residues. The CDR3 spells CASGTGADYEQYF. The CDR3 nucleotides are TGTGCCAGTGGGACAGGGGCAGACTACGAGCAGTACTTC.

The rearrangement links TRBV19 to TRBJ1-1; D is possibly TRBD1 (5 bases). Germline values: CDR1 LNHDA, CDR2 SQIVND (reference sequence). The CDR3 runs 12 residues. The V and J ends lost 8 bases and 0 bases respectively, with 7 bases between them. CDR3 sequence (DNA): TGTGCCAGTTTAGGGGTGAACACTGAAGCTTTCTTT. Translation: CASLGVNTEAFF.

The J gene is TRBJ2-7, the V gene TRBV10-1, with D tentatively TRBD1 or TRBD2 (5 bases each). The CDR3 has 14 residues. Trimming removed 4 bases at V and 0 bases at J, with 10 bases between. Looked up from germline, CDR1 is WNHNN and CDR2 is SYGVQD (reference sequence). CDR3 amino acids: CASSAGRHSYEQYF. The CDR3, as DNA: TGCGCCAGCAGTGCAGGGAGACACTCCTACGAGCAGTACTTC.

The V call is TRBV7-9, the J call TRBJ2-1; no reliable D call. The germline V gene encodes CDR1 SEHNR and CDR2 FQNEAQ (reference sequence). V was pared by 3 bases and J by 10 bases, with 13 bases between. CDR3 size: 13 residues. CDR3 nucleotide sequence: TGTGCCAGCAGCTTTAGCAGGTTCTTCGAGCAGTTCTTC. This gives the protein CASSFSRFFEQFF.

The rearrangement links TRBV7-9 to TRBJ1-2; no firm D call. CDR1 and CDR2 from the germline V gene are SEHNR and FQNEAQ (reference sequence). The CDR3 is 14 amino acids. The V end lost 5 bases, the J end lost 2 bases, and 12 bases lay between the germline ends. As DNA, the CDR3 is TGTGCCAGCAGCCCTATTGCGGGCAACTATGGCTACACCTTC. It translates to CASSPIAGNYGYTF.

The count of this clone is one. V gene TRBV27 combines with J gene TRBJ2-2; the D gene could be TRBD1 or TRBD2 (5 bases each). Germline CDR1 is MNHEY and CDR2 is SMNVEV (reference sequence). V was trimmed by 8 bases and J by 3 bases, leaving 16 bases between them. This CDR3 has 15 residues. This chain's CDR3 is CASALGTFDTGELFF. The CDR3 DNA reads TGTGCCAGCGCCCTCGGGACGTTCGACACCGGGGAGCTGTTTTTT.

This clone was seen once. The rearrangement links TRBV11-2 to TRBJ2-7, with D possibly matching TRBD2 (6 bases). This CDR3 region has 15 residues. V lost 3 bases, J lost 3 bases, and 15 bases lay in between. From germline, CDR1 is SGHAT and CDR2 FQNNGV. The chain's CDR3 is CASSLSGVQFYEQYF. CDR3 DNA: TGTGCCAGCAGCTTGTCGGGGGTACAATTCTACGAGCAGTACTTC. The whole variable domain, remainder taken from reference TRBV11-2 and TRBJ2-7, is EAGVAQSPRYKIIEKRQSVAFWCNPISGHATLYWYQQILGQGPKLLIQFQNNGVVDDSQLPKDRFSAERLKGVDSTLKIQPAKLEDSAVYLCASSLSGVQFYEQYFGPGTRLTVT.

This chain links TRBV28 with TRBJ2-7; TRBD1 agrees at 7 bases. Germline V gene data show CDR1 as MDHEN and CDR2 as SYDVKM. The CDR3 covers 13 residues. Unmatched junction bases numbered 12, after V lost 10 bases and J lost 6 bases. This CDR3 is CATGQVLGREQYF. The CDR3 region has the DNA TGTGCCACCGGACAGGTCCTGGGACGCGAGCAGTACTTC. The full variable domain, its missing parts supplied by reference TRBV28 and TRBJ2-7, is DVKVTQSSRYLVKRTGEKVFLECVQDMDHENMFWYRQDPGLGLRLIYFSYDVKMKEKGDIPEGYSVSREKKERFSLILESASTNQTSMYLCATGQVLGREQYFGPGTRLTVT.

This clone was observed a single time. DNA of the CDR3: TGTGCCAGCAGTTTCTTAGAGAACACTGAAGCTTTCTTT. It specifies CASSFLENTEAFF. This chain joins TRBV28 and TRBJ1-1, with unresolved D. CDR1 is MDHEN and CDR2 is SYDVKM in the germline V gene. CDR3 size: 13 residues. V lost 3 bases, J lost 1 base, and 6 bases lay in between.

The rearrangement links TRBV27 to TRBJ2-1, with D perhaps TRBD2 (5 bases). The CDR3 contains 17 residues. From germline, CDR1 is MNHEY and CDR2 SMNVEV (reference sequence). Trimming removed 7 bases from V and 4 bases from J, with 23 bases in between. CDR3 nucleotide sequence: TGTGCCAGCAAACCCGGCATGCGGGCCAATTCATACAATGAGCAGTTCTTC. Translated: CASKPGMRANSYNEQFF.

The CDR3 coding sequence is TGTGCCAGCAGCCTAACTCTCTACGAGCAGTACTTC. Translation gives CASSLTLYEQYF. The chain combines TRBV5-8 with TRBJ2-7; D uncertain. The CDR3 totals 12 residues. The V gene lost 4 bases and the J gene lost 3 bases, with 8 bases spanning the gap. Germline CDR1 and CDR2: SGHTS and YDEGEE.

J is TRBJ1-1 and V is TRBV7-8; TRBD1 is a possible D gene (5 bases). The germline V gene has CDR1 SGHVS and CDR2 FQNEAQ. V was pared by 1 base and J by 1 base, with 16 bases between. The length of the CDR3 is 17 residues. The CDR3, as DNA: TGTGCCAGCAGCTTAGGCATCGCAGGGAAGAGGAACACTGAAGCTTTCTTT. Translation: CASSLGIAGKRNTEAFF.

The genes are TRBV27 and TRBJ1-2; perhaps TRBD1 as D (5 bases). Germline assignment: CDR1 MNHEY and CDR2 SMNVEV (reference sequence). CDR3 length equals 13 residues. V was cut by 6 bases and J by 2 bases, with 10 bases left in between. In DNA form, the CDR3 reads TGTGCCAGCAGCCCGGGGCAGAACTATGGCTACACCTTC. It encodes CASSPGQNYGYTF.

The V and J genes are TRBV4-1 and TRBJ1-3; D unresolved. Germline CDR1 and CDR2: MGHRA and YSYEKL. The CDR3 length is 14 residues. V was shortened by 3 bases and J by 0 bases, with 6 bases between the two germline ends. The CDR3 is CASSHYNSGNTIYF. CDR3 DNA sequence: TGCGCCAGCAGCCATTACAACTCTGGAAACACCATATATTTT.

The CDR3: CASRGTSGGYTF. DNA of the CDR3: TGTGCCAGCAGGGGCACATCAGGAGGCTACACCTTC. This chain connects TRBV9 to TRBJ1-2; D remains ambiguous. Deletions cut 5 bases from V and 8 bases from J, with 13 bases between. There are 12 residues in the CDR3. Germline loops: CDR1 SGDLS, CDR2 YYNGEE.

The chain uses TRBV30 and TRBJ1-5, with D perhaps TRBD1 (5 bases). V dropped 5 bases and J dropped 6 bases, with 11 bases sitting between them. This CDR3 comprises 12 residues. Germline V gene lookup returns CDR1 GTSNPN and CDR2 SVGIG (reference sequence). CDR3: CAWGWRGQPQHF. Here the CDR3 DNA reads TGTGCCTGGGGGTGGAGGGGTCAGCCCCAGCATTTT.